This is a list of T cell receptor beta chains from one sample in a study of shared clonotypes between healthy human individuals. The repertoire was sequenced with immunoSEQ multiplex PCR; TCRdb's copy has only in-frame clones and lacks some. The table records roughly 2,500,000 clones, approximately 93% of them present only once. Specimen: naive CD4+ T cells from PBMCs. The origin of the receptors is a man younger than 35 in good health. Some clones in this sample may be carry-over from other donors' samples. CDR3s include the opening cysteine and the closing phenylalanine or tryptophan. The D gene is left open where the match is weak. Clone size is not always given. Where it is, it says once, few, many or a class for expanded clones.

D gene: TRBD1
V gene: TRBV4-1
J gene: TRBJ1-3
clone size: .
CDR3 DNA: TGCGCCAGCAGCCAAGTCCGACAGGGTAACACCATATATTTT
CDR3 protein: CASSQVRQGNTIYF

D gene: .
V gene: TRBV6-4
J gene: TRBJ2-4
clone size: .
CDR3 DNA: TGTGCCAGCAGTGCGCCTCCGGTAGCCAAAAACATTCAGTACTTC
CDR3 protein: CASSAPPVAKNIQYF

D gene: .
V gene: TRBV28
J gene: TRBJ2-4
clone size: .
CDR3 DNA: TGTGCCAGCAGTTTCGGACAATTGGGAGCCAAAAACATTCAGTACTTC
CDR3 protein: CASSFGQLGAKNIQYF

D gene: .
V gene: TRBV7-8
J gene: TRBJ1-2
clone size: once
CDR3 DNA: TGTGCCAGCGGTTGGGGAAATGGCTACACCTTC
CDR3 protein: CASGWGNGYTF

D gene: .
V gene: TRBV5-5
J gene: TRBJ1-4
clone size: .
CDR3 DNA: TGTGCCAGCAGCTCGGTTGGGTTCTTAAGAGCAACTAATGAAAAACTGTTTTTT
CDR3 protein: CASSSVGFLRATNEKLFF

D gene: .
V gene: TRBV5-1
J gene: TRBJ2-3
clone size: .
CDR3 DNA: TGCGCCAGCAGCTTGGGGTTACTTGGCACAGATACGCAGTATTTT
CDR3 protein: CASSLGLLGTDTQYF

D gene: .
V gene: TRBV6-6
J gene: TRBJ1-1
clone size: .
CDR3 DNA: TGTGCCAGCAGGCCAGTCCGAGGCACTGAAGCTTTCTTT
CDR3 protein: CASRPVRGTEAFF

D gene: .
V gene: TRBV29-1
J gene: TRBJ2-2
clone size: .
CDR3 DNA: TGCAGCGTGGGGACCATTTTAACCGGGGAGCTGTTTTTT
CDR3 protein: CSVGTILTGELFF

D gene: TRBD2
V gene: TRBV2
J gene: TRBJ2-2
clone size: .
CDR3 DNA: TGTGCCACCGGGGGACTAGCGGGAGTGGGCACCGGGGAGCTGTTTTTT
CDR3 protein: CATGGLAGVGTGELFF

D gene: .
V gene: TRBV6-1
J gene: TRBJ1-2
clone size: .
CDR3 DNA: TGTGCCAGCAGCCCTTTCGGTGCCCACGACTACACCTTC
CDR3 protein: CASSPFGAHDYTF

D gene: TRBD1
V gene: TRBV10-3
J gene: TRBJ1-2
clone size: .
CDR3 DNA: TGTGCCATCAGTGGGGACAGGCGTACTAACTATGGCTACACCTTC
CDR3 protein: CAISGDRRTNYGYTF

D gene: .
V gene: TRBV6-5
J gene: TRBJ2-5
clone size: .
CDR3 DNA: TGTGCCAGCAGTTACTCGGGAAACCAAGAGACCCAGTACTTC
CDR3 protein: CASSYSGNQETQYF

D gene: .
V gene: TRBV14
J gene: TRBJ2-7
clone size: .
CDR3 DNA: TGTGCCAGCAGCCACCGGGGCGAGCAGTACTTC
CDR3 protein: CASSHRGEQYF

D gene: TRBD2
V gene: TRBV28
J gene: TRBJ2-5
clone size: .
CDR3 DNA: TGTGCCAGCAGTTTATTCAAGAGTCTAGCGGCAGGAAGGAAAATCCGAGAGACCCAGTACTTC
CDR3 protein: CASSLFKSLAAGRKIRETQYF

D gene: .
V gene: TRBV28
J gene: TRBJ1-1
clone size: .
CDR3 DNA: TGTGCCAGCAGGGCGACGTTTGGAGCTTTCTTT
CDR3 protein: CASRATFGAFF

D gene: .
V gene: TRBV5-4
J gene: TRBJ2-3
clone size: .
CDR3 DNA: TGTGCCAGCAGCTTGGTTGCGGGACCCACAGATACGCAGTATTTT
CDR3 protein: CASSLVAGPTDTQYF

D gene: .
V gene: TRBV28
J gene: TRBJ1-1
clone size: few
CDR3 DNA: TGTGCCAGCAGTTTGGTAGACACTGAAGCTTTCTTT
CDR3 protein: CASSLVDTEAFF

D gene: .
V gene: TRBV4-1
J gene: TRBJ1-2
clone size: .
CDR3 DNA: TGCGCCAGCAGCCAAGTCGGAAGTGAGAGCTTGGGTGGCTACACCTTC
CDR3 protein: CASSQVGSESLGGYTF

D gene: TRBD2
V gene: TRBV5-1
J gene: TRBJ2-1
clone size: .
CDR3 DNA: TGCGCCAGCAGCACCCTAGCGGGATTGTACAATGAGCAGTTCTTC
CDR3 protein: CASSTLAGLYNEQFF

D gene: TRBD2
V gene: TRBV7-9
J gene: TRBJ2-2
clone size: .
CDR3 DNA: TGTGCCAGCAGCCGGACTAGCGGGAGTCGGACCGGGGAGCTGTTTTTT
CDR3 protein: CASSRTSGSRTGELFF

D gene: TRBD2
V gene: TRBV5-1
J gene: TRBJ2-7
clone size: .
CDR3 DNA: TGCGCCAGCAGCTTAGCCGGACTAGAGCACGAGCAGTACTTC
CDR3 protein: CASSLAGLEHEQYF

D gene: TRBD2
V gene: TRBV29-1
J gene: TRBJ2-5
clone size: .
CDR3 DNA: TGCAGCGCATATCTGGGAGGGGAGACCCAGTACTTC
CDR3 protein: CSAYLGGETQYF

D gene: .
V gene: TRBV5-4
J gene: TRBJ2-5
clone size: .
CDR3 DNA: TGTGCCAGCAGCGTGAAGGTCGGAGAGACCCAGTACTTC
CDR3 protein: CASSVKVGETQYF

D gene: .
V gene: TRBV7-2
J gene: TRBJ1-2
clone size: once
CDR3 DNA: TGTGCCAGCAGCCTCAGGGTCTCCTATGGCTACACCTTC
CDR3 protein: CASSLRVSYGYTF

D gene: .
V gene: TRBV5-1
J gene: TRBJ1-2
clone size: .
CDR3 DNA: TGCGCCAGCACACTAACCGCCGATCTAGCGGCTAACTATGGCTACACCTTC
CDR3 protein: CASTLTADLAANYGYTF

D gene: .
V gene: TRBV5-3
J gene: TRBJ1-2
clone size: .
CDR3 DNA: TGTGCCAGAAGTCCCTTGGGGGAGAACCTTAACTATGGCTACACCTTC
CDR3 protein: CARSPLGENLNYGYTF

D gene: .
V gene: TRBV6-6
J gene: TRBJ2-7
clone size: .
CDR3 DNA: TGTGCCAGCAGTTACCAGCTAAGCGGTAACTACGAGCAGTACTTC
CDR3 protein: CASSYQLSGNYEQYF

D gene: TRBD2
V gene: TRBV30
J gene: TRBJ2-2
clone size: .
CDR3 DNA: TGTGCCTGGAGGCTAGCGGGGGTCGGGGAGCTGTTTTTT
CDR3 protein: CAWRLAGVGELFF

D gene: TRBD1
V gene: TRBV28
J gene: TRBJ2-1
clone size: .
CDR3 DNA: TGTGCCAGCAGTCGACGACAGGGGAGTTTTGGTGAGCAGTTCTTC
CDR3 protein: CASSRRQGSFGEQFF

D gene: TRBD2
V gene: TRBV10-2
J gene: TRBJ2-7
clone size: .
CDR3 DNA: TGCGCCAGCAGCGAAGCGGGAGAGCAGTACTTC
CDR3 protein: CASSEAGEQYF

D gene: .
V gene: TRBV5-1
J gene: TRBJ2-7
clone size: .
CDR3 DNA: TGCGCCAGCAGCTTACGGGGGTACGAGCAGTACTTC
CDR3 protein: CASSLRGYEQYF

D gene: TRBD1
V gene: TRBV7-2
J gene: TRBJ1-2
clone size: .
CDR3 DNA: TGTGCCAGCAGCGCCGACAGGGGGGACTATGGCTACACCTTC
CDR3 protein: CASSADRGDYGYTF

D gene: TRBD1
V gene: TRBV7-2
J gene: TRBJ2-7
clone size: .
CDR3 DNA: TGTGCCAGCAGGTCGCCGGGACAGGGAACCTACGAGCAGTACTTC
CDR3 protein: CASRSPGQGTYEQYF

D gene: TRBD2
V gene: TRBV2
J gene: TRBJ2-1
clone size: .
CDR3 DNA: TGTGCCAGCAGTGACAGGGTAGCGGGAGATGAGCAGTTCTTC
CDR3 protein: CASSDRVAGDEQFF

D gene: .
V gene: TRBV4-3
J gene: TRBJ2-7
clone size: .
CDR3 DNA: TGCGCCAGCAGCTTCCATCCGCGGTCAGGCTACGAGCAGTACTTC
CDR3 protein: CASSFHPRSGYEQYF

D gene: TRBD2
V gene: TRBV5-1
J gene: TRBJ2-1
clone size: .
CDR3 DNA: TGCGCCAGCTCCCAGACGAGCGGGAGGATAAATGAGCAGTTCTTC
CDR3 protein: CASSQTSGRINEQFF

D gene: TRBD1
V gene: TRBV28
J gene: TRBJ1-5
clone size: .
CDR3 DNA: TGTGCCAGCCATCCGGGACAGCTAAACTTTTATAGCAATCAGCCCCAGCATTTT
CDR3 protein: CASHPGQLNFYSNQPQHF

D gene: .
V gene: TRBV15
J gene: TRBJ1-2
clone size: .
CDR3 DNA: TGTGCCACCAGCCTCCAGGCGGGGGCCTATGGCTACACCTTC
CDR3 protein: CATSLQAGAYGYTF

D gene: .
V gene: TRBV5-1
J gene: TRBJ2-7
clone size: .
CDR3 DNA: TGCGCCAGCAGCTTAAAGCAGGGCACCTACGAGCAGTACTTC
CDR3 protein: CASSLKQGTYEQYF

D gene: .
V gene: TRBV28
J gene: TRBJ2-5
clone size: once
CDR3 DNA: TGTGCCAGCAGTCTCCCCGGGGGTAGGAGTCGGGAGACCCAGTACTTC
CDR3 protein: CASSLPGGRSRETQYF